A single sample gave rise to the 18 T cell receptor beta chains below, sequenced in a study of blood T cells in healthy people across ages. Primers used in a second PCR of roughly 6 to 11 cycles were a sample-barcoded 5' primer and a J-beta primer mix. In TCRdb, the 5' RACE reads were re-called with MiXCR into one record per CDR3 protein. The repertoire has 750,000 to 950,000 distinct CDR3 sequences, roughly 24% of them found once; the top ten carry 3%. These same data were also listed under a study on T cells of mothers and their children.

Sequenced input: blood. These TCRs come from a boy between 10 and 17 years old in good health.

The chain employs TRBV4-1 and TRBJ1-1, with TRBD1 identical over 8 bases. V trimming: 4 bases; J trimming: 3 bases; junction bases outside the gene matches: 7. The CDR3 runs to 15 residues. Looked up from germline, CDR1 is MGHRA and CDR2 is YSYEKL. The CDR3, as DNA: TGCGCCAGCAGCCCTAGGACAGGGCAAGACACTGAAGCTTTCTTT. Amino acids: CASSPRTGQDTEAFF.

The CDR3 DNA follows: TGTGCCAGCAGCTTAACCCACGGGGCCGGGGAGCTGTTTTTT. Encoded protein: CASSLTHGAGELFF. The rearrangement uses TRBV7-3 and TRBJ2-2, with D perhaps TRBD2 (5 bases). This CDR3 spans 14 amino acids. Germline CDR1 is SGHTA and CDR2 is FQGTGA. Trimming removed 0 bases from V and 6 bases from J, with 8 bases in between.

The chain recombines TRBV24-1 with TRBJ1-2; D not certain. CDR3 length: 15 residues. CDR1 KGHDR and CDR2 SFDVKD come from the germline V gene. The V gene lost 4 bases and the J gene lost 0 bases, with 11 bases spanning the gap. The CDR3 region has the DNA TGTGCCACCAGTGAAAACACAGTCCCTAACTATGGCTACACCTTC. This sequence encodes CATSENTVPNYGYTF.

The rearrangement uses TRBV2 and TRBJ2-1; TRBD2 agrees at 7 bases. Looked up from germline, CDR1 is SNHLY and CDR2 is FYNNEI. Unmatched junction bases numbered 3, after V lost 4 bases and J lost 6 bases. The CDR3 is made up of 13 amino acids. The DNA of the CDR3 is TGTGCCAGCAGTGTCGGCGGGAGCAATGAGCAGTTCTTC. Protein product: CASSVGGSNEQFF.

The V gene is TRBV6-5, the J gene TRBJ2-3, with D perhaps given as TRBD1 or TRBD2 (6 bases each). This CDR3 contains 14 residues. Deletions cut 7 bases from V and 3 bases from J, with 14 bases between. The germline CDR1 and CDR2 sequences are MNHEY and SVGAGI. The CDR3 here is CASKGGGGTDTQYF. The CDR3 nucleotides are TGTGCCAGCAAGGGAGGAGGGGGTACAGATACGCAGTATTTT.

For the CDR3, the DNA is TGTGCCAGCAGCCCGCCGACAGGGATAAACAATGAGCAGTTCTTC. This encodes CASSPPTGINNEQFF. The rearrangement links TRBV7-9 to TRBJ2-1, with 7 bases lining up with TRBD1. This CDR3 region has 15 residues. V lost 5 bases, J lost 5 bases, and 9 bases stayed unmatched. Looked up from germline, CDR1 is SEHNR and CDR2 is FQNEAQ (reference sequence).

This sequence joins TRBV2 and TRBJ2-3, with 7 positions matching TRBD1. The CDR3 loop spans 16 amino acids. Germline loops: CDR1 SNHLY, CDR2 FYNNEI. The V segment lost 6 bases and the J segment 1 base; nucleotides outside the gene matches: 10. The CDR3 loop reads CASRADRARGTDTQYF. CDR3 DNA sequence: TGTGCCAGCAGAGCTGACAGGGCGAGGGGCACAGATACGCAGTATTTT.

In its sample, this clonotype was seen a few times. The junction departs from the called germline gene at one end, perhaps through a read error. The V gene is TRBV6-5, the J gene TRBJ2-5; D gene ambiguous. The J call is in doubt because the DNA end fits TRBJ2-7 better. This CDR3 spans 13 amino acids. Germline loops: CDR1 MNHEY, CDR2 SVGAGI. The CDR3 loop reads CTSSRSQHYEQYF. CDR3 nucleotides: TGTACCAGCAGCCGCTCACAACACTACGAGCAGTACTTC.

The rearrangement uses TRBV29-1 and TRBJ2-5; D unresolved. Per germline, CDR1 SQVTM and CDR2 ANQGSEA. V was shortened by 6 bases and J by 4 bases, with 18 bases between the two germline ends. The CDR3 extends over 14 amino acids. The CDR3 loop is CSVRPLALGETQYF. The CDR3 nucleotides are TGCAGCGTGAGGCCGTTGGCCCTCGGAGAGACCCAGTACTTC.

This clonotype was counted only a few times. The CDR3 DNA is TGTGCCATCGGGGTGGAGACTCAAGAGACCCAGTACTTC. Translation: CAIGVETQETQYF. V gene TRBV10-3 combines with J gene TRBJ2-5; D remains unclear. The CDR3 runs 13 residues. V was trimmed by 8 bases and J by 2 bases, leaving 12 bases between them. Germline lookup yields CDR1 ENHRY and CDR2 SYGVKD.

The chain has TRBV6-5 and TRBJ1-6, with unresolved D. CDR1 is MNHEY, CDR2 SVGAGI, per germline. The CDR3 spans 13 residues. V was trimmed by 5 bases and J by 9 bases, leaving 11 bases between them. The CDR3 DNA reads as TGTGCCAGCAGTCCCCTACTCCTTTCACCCCTCCACTTT. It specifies CASSPLLLSPLHF.

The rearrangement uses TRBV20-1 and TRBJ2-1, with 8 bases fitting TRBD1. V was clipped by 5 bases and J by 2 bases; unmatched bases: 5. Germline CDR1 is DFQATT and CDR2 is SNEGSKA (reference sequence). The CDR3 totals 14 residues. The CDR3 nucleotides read TGCAGTGCTCTGACAGGGGATCCCTACAATGAGCAGTTCTTC. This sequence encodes CSALTGDPYNEQFF.

The CDR3 protein is CASSQVYGTEAFF. The CDR3 nucleotides read TGTGCCAGCAGCCAAGTATACGGCACTGAAGCTTTCTTT. J is TRBJ1-1 and V is TRBV3-1; D is uncertain. There are 13 residues in the CDR3. V was clipped by 1 base and J by 4 bases, with 7 bases between them. Germline V lookup: CDR1 LGHDT, CDR2 YNNKEL (reference sequence).

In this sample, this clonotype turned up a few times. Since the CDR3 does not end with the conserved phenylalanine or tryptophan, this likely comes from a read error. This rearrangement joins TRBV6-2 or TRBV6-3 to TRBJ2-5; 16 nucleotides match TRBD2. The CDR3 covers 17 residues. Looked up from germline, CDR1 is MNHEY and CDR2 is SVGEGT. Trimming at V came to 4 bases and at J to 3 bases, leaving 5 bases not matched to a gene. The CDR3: CASSSRGTSGGEETQYL. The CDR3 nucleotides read TGTGCCAGCAGTTCCCGCGGGACTAGCGGGGGGGAAGAGACCCAGTACCTC.

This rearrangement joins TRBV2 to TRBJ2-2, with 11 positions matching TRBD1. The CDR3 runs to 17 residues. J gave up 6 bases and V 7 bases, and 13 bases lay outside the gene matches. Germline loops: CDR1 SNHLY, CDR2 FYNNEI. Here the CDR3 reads CASNSRDRGAVAGELFF. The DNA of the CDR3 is TGTGCCAGCAACTCCCGGGACAGGGGGGCTGTGGCCGGGGAGCTGTTTTTT. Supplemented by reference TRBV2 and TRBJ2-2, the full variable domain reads EPEVTQTPSHQVTQMGQEVILRCVPISNHLYFYWYRQILGQKVEFLVSFYNNEISEKSEIFDDQFSVERPDGSNFTLKIRSTKLEDSAMYFCASNSRDRGAVAGELFFGEGSRLTVL.

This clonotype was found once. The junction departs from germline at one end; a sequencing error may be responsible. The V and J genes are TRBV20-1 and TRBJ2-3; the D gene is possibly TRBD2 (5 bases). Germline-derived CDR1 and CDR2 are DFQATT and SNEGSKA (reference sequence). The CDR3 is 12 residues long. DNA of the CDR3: TGCAGTGCCCCGCCTAGCATAGATACGCAGTATTTT. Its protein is CSAPPSIDTQYF.

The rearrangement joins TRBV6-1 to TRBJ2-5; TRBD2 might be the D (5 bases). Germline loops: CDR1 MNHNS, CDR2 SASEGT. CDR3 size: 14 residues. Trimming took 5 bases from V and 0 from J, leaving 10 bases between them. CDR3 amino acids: CASSPTGNQETQYF. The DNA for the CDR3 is TGTGCCAGCAGTCCAACGGGAAACCAAGAGACCCAGTACTTC.

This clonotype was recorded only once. The DNA for the CDR3 is TGCGCCAGCAGCTCAGGGGGTTTTCGGGGGGCCTTGGATACGCAGTATTTT. Its protein is CASSSGGFRGALDTQYF. V and J are TRBV5-1 and TRBJ2-3; TRBD1 or TRBD2 may be the D gene (7 bases each). CDR1 and CDR2 (germline): SGHRS, YFSETQ. V lost 3 bases, J lost 6 bases, and 23 bases lay in between. This CDR3 spans 17 amino acids.